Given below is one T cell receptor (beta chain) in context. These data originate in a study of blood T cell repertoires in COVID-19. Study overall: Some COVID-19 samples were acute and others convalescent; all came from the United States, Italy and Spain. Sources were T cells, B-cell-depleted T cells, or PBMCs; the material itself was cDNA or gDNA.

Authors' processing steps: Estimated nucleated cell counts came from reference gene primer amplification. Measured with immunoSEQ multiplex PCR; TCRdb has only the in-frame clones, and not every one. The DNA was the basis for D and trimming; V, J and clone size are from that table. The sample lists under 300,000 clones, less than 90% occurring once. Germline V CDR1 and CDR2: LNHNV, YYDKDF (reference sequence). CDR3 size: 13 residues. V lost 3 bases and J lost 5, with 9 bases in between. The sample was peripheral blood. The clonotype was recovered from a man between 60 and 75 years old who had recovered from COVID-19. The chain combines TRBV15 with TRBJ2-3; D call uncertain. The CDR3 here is CATSSPGVDTQYF. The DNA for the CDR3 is TGTGCCACCAGCAGTCCCGGAGTAGATACGCAGTATTTT.